This is a list of T cell receptor beta chains from one sample in a study of shared clonotypes between healthy human individuals. Clones were read by immunoSEQ multiplex PCR, and TCRdb kept only the in-frame ones, dropping some. The sample contains roughly 2.1 million clones, about 93% of which appear only once. Input material: naive CD8+ T cells from PBMCs. The source of these receptors is a young man in good health. Some clones in this sample may be carry-over from other donors' samples. The CDR3 runs from the conserved cysteine through the conserved F or W. Each record gives: V gene, D gene, J gene, clone size, CDR3 DNA, CDR3 protein. A D gene is named only where the DNA matches it firmly. Size values are once, few and many counts, or a class for expanded clones, and some rows have none.

TRBV9	NA	TRBJ2-5	NA	TGTGCCAGCGGCAGGGGAAGGGAGACCCAGTACTTC	CASGRGRETQYF
TRBV9	NA	TRBJ2-1	NA	TGTGCCAGCAGCGTAGGGGGGCGCTCCTACAATGAGCAGTTCTTC	CASSVGGRSYNEQFF
TRBV5-5	TRBD1	TRBJ2-7	NA	TGTGCCAGCAGCTTGGGACAGGGTTCCTACGAGCAGTACTTC	CASSLGQGSYEQYF
TRBV28	NA	TRBJ2-2	few	TGTGCCAGCAGTTTCTCGGGGGAGACCGGGGAGCTGTTTTTT	CASSFSGETGELFF
TRBV27	NA	TRBJ2-7	NA	TGTGCCAGCTCAGAAGGCGACTACGAGCAGTACTTC	CASSEGDYEQYF
TRBV7-8	NA	TRBJ1-3	NA	TGTGCCAGCAGCTTAGCCGGCAGAGGAAACACCATATATTTT	CASSLAGRGNTIYF
TRBV29-1	NA	TRBJ2-7	once	TGCAGCGTTGCCGGGAGCTACGAGCAGTACTTC	CSVAGSYEQYF
TRBV13	NA	TRBJ2-3	NA	TGTGCCAGCAGCTTAGGGGCAGAGCAAGATACGCAGTATTTT	CASSLGAEQDTQYF
TRBV6-5	TRBD1	TRBJ2-5	NA	TGTGCCAGCAGTACAGGGGGTTTTGAGACCCAGTACTTC	CASSTGGFETQYF
TRBV15	NA	TRBJ2-2	NA	TGTGCCACCAGCGAAAGGTCTGAGGGCTCCGGGGAGCTGTTTTTT	CATSERSEGSGELFF
TRBV5-6	TRBD2	TRBJ2-1	NA	TGTGCCAGCAGCTGGGTGGGACTAGCGGGAGGGGATGAGCAGTTCTTC	CASSWVGLAGGDEQFF
TRBV19	TRBD2	TRBJ2-7	NA	TGTGCCAGTAGTGAGCGGGATCCCTACGAGCAGTACTTC	CASSERDPYEQYF
TRBV29-1	NA	TRBJ2-5	NA	TGCAGCGTTGAGAGGCGGGAACTCCAAGAGACCCAGTACTTC	CSVERRELQETQYF
TRBV7-9	TRBD1	TRBJ1-2	NA	TGTGCCAGCAGCTTTGGACAGGGGAACTATGGCTACACCTTC	CASSFGQGNYGYTF
TRBV4-1	TRBD1	TRBJ1-6	NA	TGCGCCAGCAGCCGCAGGGGGGGTAATTCACCCCTCCACTTT	CASSRRGGNSPLHF
TRBV7-9	NA	TRBJ2-1	NA	TGTGCCAGCAGCTTAGATCCAGAGCAGTTCTTC	CASSLDPEQFF
TRBV27	NA	TRBJ2-1	NA	TGTGCCAGCACCGGCTCCATCGACAATGAGCAGTTCTTC	CASTGSIDNEQFF
TRBV7-9	NA	TRBJ2-7	NA	TGTGCCAGCAGCTTAGCCGAGACCTACGAGCAGTACTTC	CASSLAETYEQYF
TRBV11-2	NA	TRBJ1-2	NA	TGTGCCAGCAGCGTCCCGGGGGCATTCTTTGGCTACACCTTC	CASSVPGAFFGYTF
TRBV19	TRBD1	TRBJ1-1	once	TGTGCCAGTAGTATCCTGACAGGGGTGAAGTTGGGAGCTTTCTTT	CASSILTGVKLGAFF
TRBV4-1	NA	TRBJ2-7	NA	TGCGCCAGCAGCCAAGGAGGACAGACCTACGAGCAGTACTTC	CASSQGGQTYEQYF
TRBV29-1	TRBD1	TRBJ1-1	NA	TGCAGCGCACGCGACAGGGGGTGGACTGAAGCTTTCTTT	CSARDRGWTEAFF
TRBV14	NA	TRBJ1-3	NA	TGTGCCAGCAGCCCCGCGACCCCCATCGTATATTTT	CASSPATPIVYF
TRBV5-6	NA	TRBJ1-1	NA	TGTGCCAGCAGCTCCTTACCCGGCTGGGCGCAGTACACTGAAGCTTTCTTT	CASSSLPGWAQYTEAFF
TRBV10-3	TRBD2	TRBJ2-1	NA	TGTGCCTCGGGCACTAGCGGGACCAATGAGCAGTTCTTC	CASGTSGTNEQFF
TRBV29-1	NA	TRBJ1-1	few	TGCAGCGTTGAATTCCCGAACACTGAAGCTTTCTTT	CSVEFPNTEAFF
TRBV7-9	NA	TRBJ2-7	NA	TGTGCCAGCAGCCAGGGCGGGGGCCCCCCCACATCCTACGAGCAGTACTTC	CASSQGGGPPTSYEQYF
TRBV27	TRBD1	TRBJ1-1	NA	TGTGCCAGCAGCCAAGGGGCAGGGGGCCCCCCAACTGAAGCTTTCTTT	CASSQGAGGPPTEAFF
TRBV7-9	TRBD2	TRBJ2-2	NA	TGTGCCAGCAGATTACACAACGGACTAGCGGGGAACACCGGGGAGCTGTTTTTT	CASRLHNGLAGNTGELFF
TRBV28	NA	TRBJ2-2	NA	TGTGCCAGCAGTTTCGGGCAGGGTGGGGACACCGGGGAGCTGTTTTTT	CASSFGQGGDTGELFF
TRBV4-2	NA	TRBJ1-1	NA	TGTGCCAGCAGCCAAGATCTCGGGGGGCCTACTGAAGCTTTCTTT	CASSQDLGGPTEAFF
TRBV11-2	TRBD2	TRBJ2-2	once	TGTGCCAGCAGCTCCACCGGGACTAGCGGACGCACCGGGGAGCTGTTTTTT	CASSSTGTSGRTGELFF
TRBV6-5	NA	TRBJ2-1	NA	TGTGCCAGTCAGGACAGAACCTACAATGAGCAGTTCTTC	CASQDRTYNEQFF
TRBV19	TRBD1	TRBJ1-2	NA	TGTGCCAGTAGCCACCCGGTAGACAGGGAAGATGGCTACACCTTC	CASSHPVDREDGYTF
TRBV6-5	NA	TRBJ2-2	once	TGTGCCAGCAGTTATGGGTTCACCGGGGAGCTGTTTTTT	CASSYGFTGELFF
TRBV13	TRBD1	TRBJ1-2	NA	TGTGCCAGCAGCTTAAACCGGGACAGGCACTACTATGGCTACACCTTC	CASSLNRDRHYYGYTF
TRBV7-9	NA	TRBJ1-3	NA	TGTGCCAGCCCCGACACACTCTCTGGAAACACCATATATTTT	CASPDTLSGNTIYF
TRBV4-2	TRBD2	TRBJ2-2	NA	TGTGCCAGCAGCCTCCTTTTCCCTAGCGGGAGGTCTAGAAACACCGGGGAGCTGTTTTTT	CASSLLFPSGRSRNTGELFF
TRBV9	NA	TRBJ1-1	NA	TGTGCCAGCAGCGTAGGGGGACACATACTGAACACTGAAGCTTTCTTT	CASSVGGHILNTEAFF
TRBV28	NA	TRBJ2-7	NA	TGTGCCAGTAACCCCAGGGGCAGCTCCTACGAGCAGTACTTC	CASNPRGSSYEQYF
TRBV27	TRBD1	TRBJ1-1	NA	TGTGCCGCCTCCGACAGGGGAAACACTGAAGCTTTCTTT	CAASDRGNTEAFF
TRBV7-2	NA	TRBJ2-5	NA	TGTGCCAGCAGAGGGTCGTATAGGGATAACAGAGAGACCCAGTACTTC	CASRGSYRDNRETQYF
TRBV2	TRBD1	TRBJ1-5	once	TGTGCCAACAACCAGGGGGATGGACCGGGGTCGCCCCAGCATTTT	CANNQGDGPGSPQHF
TRBV7-9	TRBD2	TRBJ2-2	NA	TGTGCCGGGACGAGCGGGAAGAACACCGGGGAGCTGTTTTTT	CAGTSGKNTGELFF
TRBV28	TRBD2	TRBJ2-7	NA	TGTGCCAGCATGCCTAGCGGGCAGCCCTACGAGCAGTACTTC	CASMPSGQPYEQYF
TRBV11-2	NA	TRBJ2-2	NA	TGTGCCAGCAGCTCACTCACCGGGGAGCTGTTTTTT	CASSSLTGELFF
TRBV7-9	NA	TRBJ2-1	NA	TGTGCCAGCAGCTTAGCGATCGAGGGCAATGAGCAGTTCTTC	CASSLAIEGNEQFF
TRBV11-2	NA	TRBJ1-4	NA	TGTGCCAGCAGCTTTGGCAACTTCCGTGCAACTAATGAAGAACTGTTTTTT	CASSFGNFRATNEELFF
TRBV28	NA	TRBJ2-6	NA	TGTGCCAGCAGTTCTTCACGGGGGCGCAAACTTGGGGCCAACGTCCTGACTTTC	CASSSSRGRKLGANVLTF
TRBV6-5	NA	TRBJ2-3	NA	TGTGCCAGCAGTTACCGACGTTATAGCACAGATACGCAGTATTTT	CASSYRRYSTDTQYF
TRBV9	NA	TRBJ2-3	NA	TGTGCCAGCAGCGTGGACGGGAGCACAGATACGCAGTATTTT	CASSVDGSTDTQYF
TRBV27	NA	TRBJ2-7	NA	TGTGCCAGCAGCCCCGTGGAGTTGCGCTCCTACGAGCAGTACTTC	CASSPVELRSYEQYF